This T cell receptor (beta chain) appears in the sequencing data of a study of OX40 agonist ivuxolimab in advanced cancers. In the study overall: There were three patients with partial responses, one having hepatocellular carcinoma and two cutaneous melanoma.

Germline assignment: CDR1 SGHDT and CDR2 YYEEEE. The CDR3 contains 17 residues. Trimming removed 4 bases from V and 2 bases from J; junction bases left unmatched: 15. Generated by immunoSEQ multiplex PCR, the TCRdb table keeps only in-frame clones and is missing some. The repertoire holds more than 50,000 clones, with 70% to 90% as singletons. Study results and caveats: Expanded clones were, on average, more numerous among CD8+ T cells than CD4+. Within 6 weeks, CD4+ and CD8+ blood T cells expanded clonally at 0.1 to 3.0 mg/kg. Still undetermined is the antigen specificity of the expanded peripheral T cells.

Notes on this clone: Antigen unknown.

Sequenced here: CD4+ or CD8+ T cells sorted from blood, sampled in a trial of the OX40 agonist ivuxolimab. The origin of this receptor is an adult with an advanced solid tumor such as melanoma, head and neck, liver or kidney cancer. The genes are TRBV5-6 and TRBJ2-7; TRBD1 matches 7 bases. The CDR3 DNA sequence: TGTGCCAGCAGCCGCACCCTTTTGACAGGGAAGACCTACGAGCAGTACTTC. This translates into CASSRTLLTGKTYEQYF.